This TCR beta chain was obtained from a study of glioma-infiltrating T cells after dendritic cell vaccination. Study-level information: Samples are from glioblastoma patients in Phase I and II dendritic cell vaccine trials.

Time point meaning: after dendritic cell vaccination, including at tumor progression/relapse. Germline values: CDR1 SGHTS, CDR2 YDEGEE. The CDR3 runs 15 residues. Trimming cost V 2 bases and J 5 bases; bases outside gene matches: 7. The PCR used 60 V beta and 13 J beta primers. TCRdb keeps only in-frame clones here, not all; method: immunoSEQ multiplex PCR. The sample contains 80,000 to 100,000 clones, 75% to 90% of which appear only once. Sequenced material: blood, taken after dendritic cell vaccination. The chain uses TRBV5-8 and TRBJ2-7; 10 bases match TRBD2. The sequence derives from a human donor with glioblastoma. The CDR3 protein is CASSLPSGSAHEQYF. The DNA for the CDR3 is TGTGCCAGCAGCTTACCTAGCGGGAGTGCCCACGAGCAGTACTTC. The full variable domain, rest sourced from reference TRBV5-8 and TRBJ2-7, is EAGVTQSPTHLIKTRGQQATLRCSPISGHTSVYWYQQALGLGLQFLLWYDEGEERNRGNFPPRFSGRQFPNYSSELNVNALELEDSALYLCASSLPSGSAHEQYFGPGTRLTVT.